The clone carrying this TCR beta chain turned up a few times. What it binds is unknown. This entry belongs to a study of T-cell reconstitution after alpha-beta-depleted transplantation in children. Notes on the study in general: Expanded graft clones, several hundred of them, were reportedly the source of alpha-beta T cells about two months after transplant. A year post-transplant, T-cell counts and diversity derived mostly from newly produced T cells.

Unique molecular identifiers tagged the TCRbeta library. TCRdb recomputed calls from the PCR reads with MiXCR, one row per CDR3 protein. The table records a few hundred thousand distinct CDR3 sequences, over 40% of them present only once. Sequences were derived from PBMCs, sampled before TCRalphabeta/CD19-depleted stem cell transplant. The TCR was taken from a girl under 10 years old with aplastic anemia, due to receive a stem cell transplant.

CDR3 in amino acids: CASRNWGNTDTQYF. The CDR3 DNA reads as TGTGCCAGCAGGAACTGGGGTAACACAGATACGCAGTATTTT. This chain joins TRBV11-2 and TRBJ2-3; D not resolved. Trimming stripped 6 bases from V and 2 bases from J, with 12 bases between. From germline, CDR1 is SGHAT and CDR2 FQNNGV. This CDR3 is built from 14 residues.